The T cell receptor (beta chain) under discussion was sequenced for a study of T cell responses to AZD1222 COVID-19 vaccine. As for the study in general: Second doses that came at about 4 or about 12 weeks were put together.

V shed 1 base and J shed 1 base, with 10 bases lying between them. CDR1 is SGHAT, CDR2 FQNNGV, per germline. The CDR3 covers 15 residues. This table comes from immunoSEQ multiplex PCR, and its TCRdb copy is limited to in-frame clones, with some not included. The sample lists about 110,000 clones, about 89% occurring once. Study conclusions and caveats: Regions left unmutated in variants are reportedly the target of nearly half of spike-specific TCRs. CD4 TCRs covered the whole spike, strongest at regions 160-218 and 743-854. The sample set comprised mostly white British donors with more females, and clonal diversity was possibly underestimated.

With regard to this clone: Its antigen is not identified.

The specimen comprised peripheral blood, sampled on day 0 of AZD1222 vaccination. The V gene is TRBV11-2, the J gene TRBJ1-1, with a tentative D call TRBD1 (5 bases). The TCR sequence derives from an adult in good health. The CDR3 bases are TGTGCCAGCAGCTTAGTAGCGGGGGGGAACACTGAAGCTTTCTTT. This gives the protein CASSLVAGGNTEAFF.